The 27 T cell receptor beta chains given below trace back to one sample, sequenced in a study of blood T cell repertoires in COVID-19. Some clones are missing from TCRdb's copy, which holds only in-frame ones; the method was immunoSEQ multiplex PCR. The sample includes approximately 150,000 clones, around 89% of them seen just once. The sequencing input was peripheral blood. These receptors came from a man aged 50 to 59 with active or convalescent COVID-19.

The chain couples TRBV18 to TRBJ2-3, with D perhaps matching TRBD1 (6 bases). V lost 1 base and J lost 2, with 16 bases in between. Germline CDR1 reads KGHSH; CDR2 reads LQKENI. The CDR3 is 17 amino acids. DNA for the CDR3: TGTGCCAGCTCACCACGGGCCACAGGGCGACTCACAGATACGCAGTATTTT. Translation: CASSPRATGRLTDTQYF.

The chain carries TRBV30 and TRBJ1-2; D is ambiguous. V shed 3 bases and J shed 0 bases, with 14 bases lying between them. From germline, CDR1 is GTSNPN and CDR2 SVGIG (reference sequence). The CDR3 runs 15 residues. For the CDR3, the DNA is TGTGCCTGGAGCAAGTTAAATGCAGCTAACTATGGCTACACCTTC. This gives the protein CAWSKLNAANYGYTF.

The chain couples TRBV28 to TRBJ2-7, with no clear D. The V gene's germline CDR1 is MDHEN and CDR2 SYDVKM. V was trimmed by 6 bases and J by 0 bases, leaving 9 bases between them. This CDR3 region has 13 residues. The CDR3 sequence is CASRSRSSYEQYF. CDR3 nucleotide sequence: TGTGCCAGCAGGTCTAGGAGCTCCTACGAGCAGTACTTC.

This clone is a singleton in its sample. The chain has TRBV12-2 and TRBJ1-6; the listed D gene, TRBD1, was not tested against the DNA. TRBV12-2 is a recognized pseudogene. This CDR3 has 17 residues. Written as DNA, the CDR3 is TGTGCAAGTCGCTTAGCCAGGTGGTTCTCCTATAATTCACCCCTCCACTTT. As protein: CASRLARWFSYNSPLHF.

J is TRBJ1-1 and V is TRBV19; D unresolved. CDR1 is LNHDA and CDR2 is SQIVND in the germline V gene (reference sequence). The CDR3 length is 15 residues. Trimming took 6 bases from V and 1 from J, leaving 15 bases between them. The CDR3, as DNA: TGTGCCAGTAGCCGCGATCCGGGAACGAACACTGAAGCTTTCTTT. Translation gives CASSRDPGTNTEAFF.

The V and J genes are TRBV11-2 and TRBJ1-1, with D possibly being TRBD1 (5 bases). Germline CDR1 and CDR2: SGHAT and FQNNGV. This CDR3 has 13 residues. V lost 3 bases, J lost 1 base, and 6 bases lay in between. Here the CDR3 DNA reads TGTGCCAGCAGCTTTACAGGGAACACTGAAGCTTTCTTT. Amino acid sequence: CASSFTGNTEAFF.

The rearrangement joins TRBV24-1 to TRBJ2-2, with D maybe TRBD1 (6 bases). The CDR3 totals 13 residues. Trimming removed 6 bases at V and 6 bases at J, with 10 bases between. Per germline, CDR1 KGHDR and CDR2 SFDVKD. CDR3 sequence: CATSHRAAGELFF. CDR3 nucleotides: TGTGCCACCAGTCACAGGGCCGCCGGGGAGCTGTTTTTT.

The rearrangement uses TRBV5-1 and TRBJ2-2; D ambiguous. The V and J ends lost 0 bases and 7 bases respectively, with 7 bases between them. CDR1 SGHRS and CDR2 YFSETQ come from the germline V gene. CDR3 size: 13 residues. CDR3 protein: CASSLAVFGELFF. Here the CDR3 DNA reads TGCGCCAGCAGCTTGGCCGTTTTCGGGGAGCTGTTTTTT.

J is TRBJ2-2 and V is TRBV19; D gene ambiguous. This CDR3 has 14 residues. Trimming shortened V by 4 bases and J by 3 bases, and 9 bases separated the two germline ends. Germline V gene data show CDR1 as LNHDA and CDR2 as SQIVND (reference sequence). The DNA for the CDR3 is TGTGCCAGTAGTACTCCCTCGGACACCGGGGAGCTGTTTTTT. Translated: CASSTPSDTGELFF.

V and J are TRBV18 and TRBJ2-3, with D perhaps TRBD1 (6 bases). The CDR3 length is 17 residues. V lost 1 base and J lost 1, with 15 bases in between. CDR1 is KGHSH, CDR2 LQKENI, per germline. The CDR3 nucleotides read TGTGCCAGCTCACCACGGCAGGGGCGAAGTGGCACAGATACGCAGTATTTT. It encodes CASSPRQGRSGTDTQYF.

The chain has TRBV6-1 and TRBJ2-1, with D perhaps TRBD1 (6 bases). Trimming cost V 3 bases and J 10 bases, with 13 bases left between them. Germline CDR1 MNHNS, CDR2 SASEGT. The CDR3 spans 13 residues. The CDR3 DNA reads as TGTGCCAGCAGTGAGAGGGCCCAGGGGGAGCAGTTCTTC. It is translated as CASSERAQGEQFF.

CDR3 region: CASSEAGGNILPQHF. The CDR3, as DNA: TGTGCCAGCAGTGAAGCCGGGGGGAATATCCTGCCCCAGCATTTT. This chain links TRBV2 with TRBJ1-5, with D perhaps matching TRBD1 (5 bases). Per germline, CDR1 SNHLY and CDR2 FYNNEI. Trimming stripped 0 bases from V and 9 bases from J, with 15 bases between. CDR3 size: 15 residues.

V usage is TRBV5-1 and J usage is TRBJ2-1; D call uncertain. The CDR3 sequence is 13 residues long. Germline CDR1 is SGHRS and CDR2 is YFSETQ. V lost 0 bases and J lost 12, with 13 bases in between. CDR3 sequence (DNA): TGCGCCAGCAGCTTGGCGGGTATGAGTAGGCAGTTCTTC. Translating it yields CASSLAGMSRQFF.

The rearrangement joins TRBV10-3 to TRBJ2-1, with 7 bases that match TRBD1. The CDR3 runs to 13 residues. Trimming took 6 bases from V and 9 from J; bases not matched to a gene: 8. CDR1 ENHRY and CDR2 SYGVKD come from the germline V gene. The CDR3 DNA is TGTGCCATCAGCCAGGACAGGTTCGGTGAGCAGTTCTTC. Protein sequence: CAISQDRFGEQFF.

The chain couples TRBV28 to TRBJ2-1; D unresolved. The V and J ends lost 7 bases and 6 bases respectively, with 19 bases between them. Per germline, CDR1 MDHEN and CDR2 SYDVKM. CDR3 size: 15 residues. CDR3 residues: CASTLRKSIRNEQFF. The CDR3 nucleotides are TGTGCCAGCACCCTGCGCAAGTCTATCCGCAATGAGCAGTTCTTC.

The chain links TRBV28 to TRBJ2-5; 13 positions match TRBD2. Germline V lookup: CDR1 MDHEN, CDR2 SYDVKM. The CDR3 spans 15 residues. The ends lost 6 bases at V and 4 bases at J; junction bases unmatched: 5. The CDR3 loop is CASSFGLAGAETQYF. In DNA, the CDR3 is TGTGCCAGCAGCTTCGGACTAGCGGGAGCAGAGACCCAGTACTTC.

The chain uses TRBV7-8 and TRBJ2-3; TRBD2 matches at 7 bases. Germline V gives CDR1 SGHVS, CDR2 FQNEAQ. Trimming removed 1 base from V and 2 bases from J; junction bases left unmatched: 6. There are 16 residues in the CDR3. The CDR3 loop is CASSLVTGGATDTQYF. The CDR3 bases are TGTGCCAGCAGCTTAGTAACGGGAGGCGCCACAGATACGCAGTATTTT.

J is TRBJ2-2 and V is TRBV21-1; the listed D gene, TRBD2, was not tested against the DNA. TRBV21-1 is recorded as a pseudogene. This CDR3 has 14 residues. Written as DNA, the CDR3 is TGTGCCAGCAGCGTAACTGTCAACACCGGGGAGCTGTTTTTT. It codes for CASSVTVNTGELFF.

The CDR3 sequence is CATQKQGATNTEAFF. In DNA, the CDR3 is TGTGCCACCCAGAAACAGGGGGCGACGAACACTGAAGCTTTCTTT. The chain uses TRBV28 and TRBJ1-1, with 9 positions matching TRBD1. The CDR3 loop spans 15 amino acids. V lost 10 bases and J lost 1; bases outside the gene matches: 10. Germline V gene data show CDR1 as MDHEN and CDR2 as SYDVKM.

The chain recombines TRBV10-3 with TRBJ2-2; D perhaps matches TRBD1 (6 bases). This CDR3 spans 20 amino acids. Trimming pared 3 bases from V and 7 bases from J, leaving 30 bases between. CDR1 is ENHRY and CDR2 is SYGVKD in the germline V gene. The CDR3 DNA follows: TGTGCCATCAGTGATCCCGCGTTACAGGGAACCTCAGGATTGGGCGGGGAGCTGTTTTTT. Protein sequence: CAISDPALQGTSGLGGELFF.

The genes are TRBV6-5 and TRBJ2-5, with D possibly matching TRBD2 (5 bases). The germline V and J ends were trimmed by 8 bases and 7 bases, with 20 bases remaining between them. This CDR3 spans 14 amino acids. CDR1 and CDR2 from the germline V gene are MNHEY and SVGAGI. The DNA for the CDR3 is TGTGCCAGCCTAACTGACACGGTCGCGGGGACCCAGTACTTC. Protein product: CASLTDTVAGTQYF.

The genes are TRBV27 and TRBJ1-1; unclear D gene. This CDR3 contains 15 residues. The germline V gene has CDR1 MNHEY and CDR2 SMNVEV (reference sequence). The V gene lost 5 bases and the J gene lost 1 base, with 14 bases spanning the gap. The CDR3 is CASSPRRKSNTEAFF. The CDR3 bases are TGTGCCAGCAGTCCAAGGAGGAAGTCGAACACTGAAGCTTTCTTT.

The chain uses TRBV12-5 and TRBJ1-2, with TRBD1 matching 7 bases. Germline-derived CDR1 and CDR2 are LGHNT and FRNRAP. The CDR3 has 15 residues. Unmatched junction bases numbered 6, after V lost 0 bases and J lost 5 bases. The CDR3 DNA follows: TGTGCTAGTGGTTTGGTCGGGACAGTGAGTTATGGCTACACCTTC. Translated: CASGLVGTVSYGYTF.

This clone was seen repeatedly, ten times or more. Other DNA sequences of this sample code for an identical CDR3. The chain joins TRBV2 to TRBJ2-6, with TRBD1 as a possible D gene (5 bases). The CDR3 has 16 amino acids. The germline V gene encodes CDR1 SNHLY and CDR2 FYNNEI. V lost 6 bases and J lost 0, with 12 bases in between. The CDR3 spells CASSRAGNSGANVLTF. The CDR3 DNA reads TGTGCCAGCAGCAGGGCAGGGAACTCTGGGGCCAACGTCCTGACTTTC.

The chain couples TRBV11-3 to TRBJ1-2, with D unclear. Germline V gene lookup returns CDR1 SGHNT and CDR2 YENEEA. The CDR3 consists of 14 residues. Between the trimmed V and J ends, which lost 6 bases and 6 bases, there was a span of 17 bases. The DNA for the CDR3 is TGTGCCAGCAGTAAAAACCGAGGTTTGGATGGCTACACCTTC. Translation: CASSKNRGLDGYTF.

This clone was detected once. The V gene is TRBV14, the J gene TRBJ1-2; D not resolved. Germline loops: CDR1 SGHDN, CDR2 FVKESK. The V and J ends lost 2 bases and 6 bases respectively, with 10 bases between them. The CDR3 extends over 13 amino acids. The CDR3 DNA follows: TGTGCCAGCAGCCAATTTGAATACAATGGCTACACCTTC. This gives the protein CASSQFEYNGYTF. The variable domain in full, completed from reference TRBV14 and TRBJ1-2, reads EAGVTQFPSHSVIEKGQTVTLRCDPISGHDNLYWYRRVMGKEIKFLLHFVKESKQDESGMPNNRFLAERTGGTYSTLKVQPAELEDSGVYFCASSQFEYNGYTFGSGTRLTVV.

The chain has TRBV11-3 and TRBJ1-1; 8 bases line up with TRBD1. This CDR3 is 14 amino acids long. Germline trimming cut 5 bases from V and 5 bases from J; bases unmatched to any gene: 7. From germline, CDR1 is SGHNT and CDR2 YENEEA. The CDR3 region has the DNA TGTGCCAGCAGCGGAACACAGGGGGATACTGAAGCTTTCTTT. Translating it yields CASSGTQGDTEAFF.